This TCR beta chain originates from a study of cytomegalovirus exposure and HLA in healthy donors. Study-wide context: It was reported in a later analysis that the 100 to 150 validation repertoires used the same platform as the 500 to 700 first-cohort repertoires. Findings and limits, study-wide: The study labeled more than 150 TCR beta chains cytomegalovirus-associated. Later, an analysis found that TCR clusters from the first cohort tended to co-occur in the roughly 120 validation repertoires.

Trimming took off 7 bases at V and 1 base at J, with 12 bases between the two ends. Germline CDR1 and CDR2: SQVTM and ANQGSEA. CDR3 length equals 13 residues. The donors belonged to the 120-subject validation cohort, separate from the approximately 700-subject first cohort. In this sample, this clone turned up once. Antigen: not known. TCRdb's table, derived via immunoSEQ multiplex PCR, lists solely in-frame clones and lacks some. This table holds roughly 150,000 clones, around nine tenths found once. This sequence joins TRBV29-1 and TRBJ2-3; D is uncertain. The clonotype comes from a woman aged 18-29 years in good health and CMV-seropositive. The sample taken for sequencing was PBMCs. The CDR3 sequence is CSARSGGTDTQYF. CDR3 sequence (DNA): TGCAGCGCCCGATCGGGTGGCACAGATACGCAGTATTTT.